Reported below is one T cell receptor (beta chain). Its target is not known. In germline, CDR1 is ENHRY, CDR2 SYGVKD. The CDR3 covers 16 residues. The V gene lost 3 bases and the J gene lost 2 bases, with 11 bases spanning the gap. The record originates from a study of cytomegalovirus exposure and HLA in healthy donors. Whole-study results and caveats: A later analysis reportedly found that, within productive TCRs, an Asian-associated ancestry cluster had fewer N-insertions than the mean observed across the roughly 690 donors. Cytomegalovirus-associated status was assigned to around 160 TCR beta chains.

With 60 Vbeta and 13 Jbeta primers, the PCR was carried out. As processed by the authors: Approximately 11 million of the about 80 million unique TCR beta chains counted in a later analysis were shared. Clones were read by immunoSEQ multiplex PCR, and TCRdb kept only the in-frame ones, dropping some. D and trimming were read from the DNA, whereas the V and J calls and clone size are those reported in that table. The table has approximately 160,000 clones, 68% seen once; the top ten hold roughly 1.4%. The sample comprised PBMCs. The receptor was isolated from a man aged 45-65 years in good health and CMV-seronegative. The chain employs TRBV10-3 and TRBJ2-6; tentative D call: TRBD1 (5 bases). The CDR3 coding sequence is TGTGCCATCAGTGACCTTGTCAGGGCTGGGGCCAACGTCCTGACTTTC. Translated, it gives CAISDLVRAGANVLTF.